These 5 T cell receptor beta chains were all obtained from the same sample, sequenced in a study of blood T cell repertoires in COVID-19. Assay: immunoSEQ multiplex PCR; the TCRdb copy retains only in-frame clones and omits some. Counted here are around 130,000 clones, under 85% occurring once; the ten biggest clones make up about 18%. Sample: PBMCs or T cells enriched from blood (not recorded which). The source of these receptors is a man aged 25 to 40 who had recovered from COVID-19.

The chain links TRBV10-3 to TRBJ1-5; D call uncertain. The CDR3 is made up of 15 amino acids. Per germline, CDR1 ENHRY and CDR2 SYGVKD. V gave up 3 bases and J gave up 0 bases, with 9 bases separating them. CDR3 nucleotide sequence: TGTGCCATCAGTGAACGGGAGTATAGCAATCAGCCCCAGCATTTT. Its protein is CAISEREYSNQPQHF.

The CDR3 DNA sequence: TGTGCCAGCAGCTTGGGCGGGACTAACTCTGGGGCCAACGTCCTGACTTTC. Encoded protein: CASSLGGTNSGANVLTF. The chain is built from TRBV5-5 and TRBJ2-6; 7 bases agree with TRBD2. The CDR3 contains 17 residues. The germline CDR1 and CDR2 sequences are SGHKS and YYEKEE (reference sequence). The J segment lost 0 bases and the V segment lost 0 bases, leaving 3 bases of the junction unmatched.

CDR3 loop: CASSSGGEGDEQFF. For the CDR3, the DNA is TGTGCCAGCAGTTCTGGCGGGGAAGGGGATGAGCAGTTCTTC. The chain is built from TRBV6-5 and TRBJ2-1, with a tentative D call TRBD2 (6 bases). The CDR3 length is 14 residues. CDR1 is MNHEY, CDR2 SVGAGI, per germline. Trimming pared 4 bases from V and 8 bases from J, leaving 15 bases between.

The rearrangement links TRBV5-1 to TRBJ2-1, with D unresolved. Trimming stripped 0 bases from V and 7 bases from J, with 14 bases between. This CDR3 is built from 15 residues. Germline values: CDR1 SGHRS, CDR2 YFSETQ. The CDR3 reads CASSLEVRFGNEQFF. CDR3 nucleotides: TGCGCCAGCAGCTTGGAAGTACGGTTTGGTAATGAGCAGTTCTTC.

This clone was counted a single time. V usage is TRBV6-5 and J usage is TRBJ1-2; no reliable D call. Germline CDR1 reads MNHEY; CDR2 reads SVGAGI. With 9 bases removed from V and 0 bases from J, the gap between germline ends came to 14 bases. The length of the CDR3 is 14 residues. This CDR3 is CASTRREANYGYTF. The CDR3 coding sequence is TGTGCCAGTACACGACGGGAAGCTAACTATGGCTACACCTTC.